This T cell receptor beta chain came from a study of blood T cell repertoires in COVID-19. About the study: PBMCs, B-cell-depleted T cells, or T cells provided the cDNA or gDNA that made up the material.

The protocol was immunoSEQ multiplex PCR, while the TCRdb copy is restricted to in-frame clones and leaves out a portion. The profile shows around 170,000 clones, about 86% of them singletons. Trimming pared 1 base from V and 2 bases from J, leaving 8 bases between. CDR1 is LGHDT, CDR2 YNNKEL, per germline (reference sequence). This CDR3 comprises 14 residues. The sequencing input was peripheral blood. The clonotype comes from a young man with active or convalescent COVID-19. The chain combines TRBV3-1 (or the pseudogene TRBV3-2) with TRBJ1-2, with D perhaps matching TRBD1 (6 bases). CDR3 sequence (DNA): TGTGCCAGCAGCCAAGTTACAGGGAACTATGGCTACACCTTC. It codes for CASSQVTGNYGYTF.